Listed below are T cell receptor beta chains from one sample, sequenced in a study of immune evolution from preneoplasia to lung adenocarcinoma. This table comes from immunoSEQ multiplex PCR, and its TCRdb copy is limited to in-frame clones, with some not included. In the table there are roughly 5,700 clones, around three quarters of which are singletons. The sample comprised FFPE minimally invasive lung adenocarcinoma tissue. All receptors derive from a person in their sixties or seventies with lung adenocarcinoma. The CDR3 runs from the conserved cysteine through the conserved F or W. The order of the fields is J gene, V gene, CDR3 protein.

j_call: TRBJ2-1
v_call: TRBV9
cdr3_aa: CASSVAGSSGGVNEQFF

j_call: TRBJ1-2
v_call: TRBV9
cdr3_aa: CASSPRPLWYGYTF

j_call: TRBJ1-4
v_call: TRBV30
cdr3_aa: CAWRKTGLGGEKLFF

j_call: TRBJ1-5
v_call: TRBV7-2
cdr3_aa: CASSLQGGSNQPQHF

j_call: TRBJ2-5
v_call: TRBV5-1
cdr3_aa: CASSLQGSETQYF

j_call: TRBJ2-3
v_call: TRBV5-4
cdr3_aa: CASSPGANTDTQYF

j_call: TRBJ2-3
v_call: TRBV6-5
cdr3_aa: CASSYVGLAGRDTQYF

j_call: TRBJ2-2
v_call: TRBV29-1
cdr3_aa: CSVGNTGELFF

j_call: TRBJ2-7
v_call: TRBV5-6
cdr3_aa: CASSVTGNSYEQYF

j_call: TRBJ2-7
v_call: TRBV4-1
cdr3_aa: CASSQGLAGLYEQYF

j_call: TRBJ1-1
v_call: TRBV5-1
cdr3_aa: CASSRITGDYTEAFF

j_call: TRBJ2-7
v_call: TRBV5-6
cdr3_aa: CASSLTSSYEQYF

j_call: TRBJ2-3
v_call: TRBV2
cdr3_aa: CASSEARAGAQYF

j_call: TRBJ1-1
v_call: TRBV5-6
cdr3_aa: CASSLWPRWTEAFF

j_call: TRBJ1-1
v_call: TRBV28
cdr3_aa: CASSSSGTGRNTEAFF

j_call: TRBJ1-5
v_call: TRBV10-3
cdr3_aa: CATALVGNQPQHF

j_call: TRBJ2-7
v_call: TRBV30
cdr3_aa: CALGLADSYEQYF

j_call: TRBJ2-1
v_call: TRBV7-3
cdr3_aa: CASSLTRAGRGYNEQFF

j_call: TRBJ2-1
v_call: TRBV29-1
cdr3_aa: CSAEPPGTSAYNEQFF

j_call: TRBJ2-1
v_call: TRBV5-1
cdr3_aa: CASSHSGSGYNEQFF

j_call: TRBJ1-5
v_call: TRBV18
cdr3_aa: CASSTGQSSNQPQHF

j_call: TRBJ1-5
v_call: TRBV7-8
cdr3_aa: CASSLGRGPRPQHF

j_call: TRBJ2-3
v_call: TRBV9
cdr3_aa: CASSAGGGWLAGRRDTQYF

j_call: TRBJ1-3
v_call: TRBV5-1
cdr3_aa: CASSPRGVMGSSGNTIYF

j_call: TRBJ2-1
v_call: TRBV9
cdr3_aa: CASSPRDAPYNEQFF

j_call: TRBJ2-3
v_call: TRBV9
cdr3_aa: CASSVGSELSTDTQYF

j_call: TRBJ1-4
v_call: TRBV18
cdr3_aa: CASSPPARVGEKLFF

j_call: TRBJ2-1
v_call: TRBV7-3
cdr3_aa: CASSSTGGDLFF

j_call: TRBJ2-7
v_call: TRBV10-3
cdr3_aa: CAIRGGLAGAYEQYF

j_call: TRBJ2-7
v_call: TRBV2
cdr3_aa: CASSEEGTGLYEQYF

j_call: TRBJ1-1
v_call: TRBV6-5
cdr3_aa: CASSVGGNTEAFF

j_call: TRBJ2-2
v_call: TRBV18
cdr3_aa: CASSQTTGGNTGELFF

j_call: TRBJ2-5
v_call: TRBV2
cdr3_aa: CAGASGRTGKETQYF

j_call: TRBJ2-1
v_call: TRBV19
cdr3_aa: CASSIMLREGEQFF

j_call: TRBJ2-3
v_call: TRBV28
cdr3_aa: CAIRQGTGTDTQYF

j_call: TRBJ1-1
v_call: TRBV28
cdr3_aa: CASSWVGNTEAFF

j_call: TRBJ2-7
v_call: TRBV10-2
cdr3_aa: CASGNYEQYF

j_call: TRBJ1-1
v_call: TRBV29-1
cdr3_aa: CSVEDRDRVRTEAFF

j_call: TRBJ2-3
v_call: TRBV7-7
cdr3_aa: CASSYGLAGADTQYF

j_call: TRBJ1-1
v_call: TRBV5-1
cdr3_aa: CASSPGGGANTEAFF

j_call: TRBJ2-7
v_call: TRBV19
cdr3_aa: CASRDLAGDPYEQYF

j_call: TRBJ2-7
v_call: TRBV19
cdr3_aa: CASSQGPYEQYF

j_call: TRBJ2-3
v_call: TRBV29-1
cdr3_aa: CSVEGGIDTQYF

j_call: TRBJ2-7
v_call: TRBV5-4
cdr3_aa: CASSLGALAGNYEQYF

j_call: TRBJ2-1
v_call: TRBV6-5
cdr3_aa: CASSYARGGGQFF

j_call: TRBJ2-2
v_call: TRBV11-2
cdr3_aa: CASSLVPASAWAGELFF

j_call: TRBJ2-5
v_call: TRBV5-1
cdr3_aa: CASSFSGQETQYF

j_call: TRBJ2-1
v_call: TRBV30
cdr3_aa: CAWTQGRGAWNEQFF

j_call: TRBJ2-1
v_call: TRBV6-5
cdr3_aa: CASRPGRGSEQFF

j_call: TRBJ1-5
v_call: TRBV29-1
cdr3_aa: CSVRTGEQPQHF

j_call: TRBJ1-2
v_call: TRBV7-3
cdr3_aa: CASGDRGNGYTF

j_call: TRBJ1-2
v_call: TRBV9
cdr3_aa: CASSVASFNYGYTF

j_call: TRBJ1-1
v_call: TRBV7-2
cdr3_aa: CASTAGPRHTEAFF

j_call: TRBJ1-1
v_call: TRBV4-1
cdr3_aa: CASSQEVGRKNTEAFF

j_call: TRBJ2-5
v_call: TRBV5-4
cdr3_aa: CASSGYGGTSETQYF

j_call: TRBJ2-7
v_call: TRBV14
cdr3_aa: CASSPWTGPGEQYF